This TCR beta chain was sequenced in a study of T cell responses to AZD1222 COVID-19 vaccine. Study-wide results and caveats: Spike-wide coverage was observed for vaccine-associated CD4 TCRs, with dominant responses at 160-218 and 743-854. All repertoire sampling was performed exclusively after the peak T cell response.

The assay was immunoSEQ multiplex PCR, and TCRdb's table has in-frame clones only and misses some. This table has 100,000 to 150,000 clones, about nine tenths appearing once. Of note for this clone: The antigen is not known.

The CDR3 covers 15 residues. Looked up from germline, CDR1 is KGHSH and CDR2 is LQKENI. V shed 2 bases and J shed 3 bases, with 11 bases lying between them. This specimen consisted of peripheral blood, obtained on day 0 of AZD1222 vaccination. The rearrangement joins TRBV18 to TRBJ1-5; maybe TRBD1 (5 bases). This receptor was obtained from an adult in good health. The CDR3 nucleotides are TGTGCCAGCTCACCATCAGCAGGGAACAATCAGCCCCAGCATTTT. Its translation: CASSPSAGNNQPQHF.